One and the same sample provided the 21 T cell receptor beta chains below, sequenced in a study of CD8 T cells in ankylosing spondylitis. TCRdb used MiXCR to reprocess the 5' RACE reads, holding one entry per CDR3 protein. This table has around 300,000 distinct CDR3 sequences, 11% appearing once. The sequencing sample was made of blood, either unsorted or a sorted T cell fraction (not recorded which). The receptors were gathered from a female donor with ankylosing spondylitis or in good health (not recorded which).

In this sample, this clonotype turned up many times. The rearrangement joins TRBV6-1 to TRBJ1-5; possibly TRBD1 for D (6 bases). Germline V lookup: CDR1 MNHNS, CDR2 SASEGT. The V end was cut by 7 bases, the J end by 6 bases, with 16 bases between. The CDR3 extends over 14 amino acids. The CDR3 here is CASILTGAGQPQHF. In nucleotides, the CDR3 is TGTGCCAGCATTCTAACGGGGGCGGGTCAGCCCCAGCATTTT.

Comments on this clonotype: A much larger clone differs by one base, so this may be a read error. In nucleotides, the CDR3 is TGTGCCAGCAGCCCCCCCCTTGGGCGGTACACAGATACGCGGTATTTT. It yields the protein CASSPPLGRYTDTRYF. This chain uses TRBV9 with TRBJ2-3; D not certain. This CDR3 has 16 residues. The germline CDR1 and CDR2 sequences are SGDLS and YYNGEE.

This chain joins TRBV28 and TRBJ2-5, with D perhaps matching TRBD2 (7 bases). CDR3 size: 15 residues. Germline V CDR1 and CDR2: MDHEN, SYDVKM. Trimming stripped 6 bases from V and 2 bases from J, with 16 bases between. The CDR3 loop reads CASSPGASGQETQYF. Written as DNA, the CDR3 is TGTGCCAGCAGCCCGGGGGCTAGCGGACAAGAGACCCAGTACTTC.

The sample holds many counts of this clonotype. This chain connects TRBV12-3 or TRBV12-4 to TRBJ1-2; unclear D gene. Trimming removed 6 bases from V and 2 bases from J, with 16 bases in between. The CDR3 has 15 amino acids. DNA for the CDR3: TGTGCCAGCAGCCTTGACGGGAGTCCCAACTATGGCTACACCTTC. It codes for CASSLDGSPNYGYTF.

This clonotype has ten or more counts. This rearrangement joins TRBV20-1 to TRBJ2-1; TRBD2 matches 8 bases. Germline V gene sequence: CDR1 DFQATT, CDR2 SNEGSKA (reference sequence). The CDR3 covers 16 residues. V shed 0 bases and J 0 bases; nucleotides not matched to a gene: 4. The CDR3 DNA follows: TGCAGTGCTAGAGATGGAGCGGGAGTCTCCTACAATGAGCAGTTCTTC. Translated: CSARDGAGVSYNEQFF.

This clonotype was recorded at least ten times. The gene calls are TRBV27 and TRBJ1-5, with TRBD1 identical over 7 bases. V lost 5 bases and J lost 4; bases outside the gene matches: 2. The CDR3 has 13 amino acids. CDR1 is MNHEY, CDR2 SMNVEV, per germline (reference sequence). CDR3 bases: TGTGCCAGCAGTACAGGGGCGAATCAGCCCCAGCATTTT. This encodes CASSTGANQPQHF.

This clonotype appeared many times. The CDR3 loop is CATSVTGSSYEQYF. The CDR3 nucleotides read TGTGCCACCAGTGTGACAGGAAGCTCCTACGAGCAGTACTTC. The gene calls are TRBV24-1 and TRBJ2-7; possibly TRBD1 for D (6 bases). The CDR3 sequence is 14 residues long. The V end lost 5 bases, the J end lost 0 bases, and 10 bases lay between the germline ends. The germline V gene encodes CDR1 KGHDR and CDR2 SFDVKD.

The V gene is TRBV4-1, the J gene TRBJ2-2; D might be TRBD2 (6 bases). The CDR3 covers 15 residues. Germline loops: CDR1 MGHRA, CDR2 YSYEKL. Trimming removed 7 bases at V and 2 bases at J, with 14 bases between. The DNA for the CDR3 is TGCGCCAGCACCAGGGAAGCGGGTAACACCGGGGAGCTGTTTTTT. Protein sequence: CASTREAGNTGELFF.

The chain carries TRBV20-1 and TRBJ2-7, with TRBD2 as a possible D gene (7 bases). The V gene's germline CDR1 is DFQATT and CDR2 SNEGSKA (reference sequence). The CDR3 loop spans 17 amino acids. Trimming removed 3 bases from V and 3 bases from J, with 24 bases in between. The CDR3 region is CSASPGKGVAGDYEQYF. For the CDR3, the DNA is TGCAGTGCTAGTCCGGGCAAGGGGGTCGCGGGAGACTACGAGCAGTACTTC.

The chain employs TRBV6-4 and TRBJ2-2, with a tentative D call TRBD2 (5 bases). The CDR3 has 13 amino acids. Germline V gene lookup returns CDR1 MRHNA and CDR2 SNTAGT. The germline V and J ends were trimmed by 2 bases and 4 bases, with 5 bases remaining between them. The DNA of the CDR3 is TGTGCCAGCAGTGACGGGAGCACCGGGGAGCTGTTTTTT. Translating it yields CASSDGSTGELFF.

A few counts support this clonotype. The chain joins TRBV7-8 to TRBJ2-1; a possible D gene is TRBD2 (5 bases). Germline loops: CDR1 SGHVS, CDR2 FQNEAQ. This CDR3 spans 17 amino acids. Trimming took 4 bases from V and 7 from J, leaving 23 bases between them. The CDR3 DNA sequence: TGTGCCAGCAGCTCCATCGGACTTACGGAAAGGCGGAATGAGCAGTTCTTC. Protein sequence: CASSSIGLTERRNEQFF.

There are many counts of this clonotype. J is TRBJ2-1 and V is TRBV12-3 or TRBV12-4; 10 positions match TRBD2. The CDR3 runs to 17 residues. With 3 bases clipped from V and 2 bases from J, the junction kept 7 bases outside the gene matches. For the CDR3, the DNA is TGTGCCAGCAGTTTCCTAGCGGGGGAAAGGGCCTACAATGAGCAGTTCTTC. Encoded protein: CASSFLAGERAYNEQFF.

With respect to this clonotype: A read error may produce the germline difference seen at one junction end. This chain joins TRBV20-1 and TRBJ1-3; TRBD1 might be the D (5 bases). Germline CDR1 reads DFQATT; CDR2 reads SNEGSKA (reference sequence). This CDR3 has 15 amino acids. The CDR3 reads CNAQIGGGSGNTIYF. The DNA for the CDR3 is TGCAATGCTCAGATTGGGGGAGGCTCTGGAAACACCATATATTTT.

This clonotype was picked up many times. This chain links TRBV7-2 with TRBJ1-1; D is uncertain. There are 12 residues in the CDR3. Trimming pared 1 base from V and 5 bases from J, leaving 5 bases between. Looked up from germline, CDR1 is SGHTA and CDR2 is FQGNSA. CDR3 in DNA: TGTGCCAGCAGCTTAGGGGCAACTGAAGCTTTCTTT. Translation gives CASSLGATEAFF.

This clonotype was observed a few times. J is TRBJ2-3 and V is TRBV10-3, with 11 bases lining up with TRBD2. J was trimmed by 6 bases and V by 6 bases; bases with no gene match: 11. This CDR3 is 16 amino acids long. Germline-derived CDR1 and CDR2 are ENHRY and SYGVKD. The CDR3 nucleotides are TGTGCCATCAGGGACATACTAGCGGGAGCACCCGATACGCAGTATTTT. Protein product: CAIRDILAGAPDTQYF.

The genes are TRBV20-1 and TRBJ2-5; 9 bases agree with TRBD1. Per germline, CDR1 DFQATT and CDR2 SNEGSKA (reference sequence). The CDR3 has 15 residues. Losses at the gene ends were 3 bases for V and 1 base for J; bases not matched to a gene: 6. As DNA, the CDR3 is TGCAGTGCTAGTTGGCCGGGACAGGGCCAAGAGACCCAGTACTTC. Amino acid sequence: CSASWPGQGQETQYF.

This clonotype was recorded at least ten times. V gene TRBV28 combines with J gene TRBJ1-2; no reliable D call. CDR3 length: 13 residues. Germline CDR1 is MDHEN and CDR2 is SYDVKM. V lost 5 bases and J lost 0, with 7 bases in between. For the CDR3, the DNA is TGTGCCAGCAGTACCTCTCCTAACTATGGCTACACCTTC. Translating it yields CASSTSPNYGYTF.

This clonotype occurred many times. The rearrangement links TRBV20-1 to TRBJ2-1, with D unresolved. The V end was cut by 0 bases, the J end by 9 bases, with 6 bases between. CDR1 and CDR2 from the germline V gene are DFQATT and SNEGSKA (reference sequence). The length of the CDR3 is 11 residues. The CDR3 DNA sequence: TGCAGTGCTAGAGAGTTCGGTGAGCAGTTCTTC. Protein sequence: CSAREFGEQFF.

This clonotype was recorded a few times. The chain links TRBV20-1 to TRBJ2-5; TRBD2 aligns across 11 bases. Germline V gene data show CDR1 as DFQATT and CDR2 as SNEGSKA (reference sequence). This CDR3 has 16 residues. V was pared by 1 base and J by 1 base, with 5 bases of the junction left unmatched. CDR3 protein: CSARVTSGRPQETQYF. Written as DNA, the CDR3 is TGCAGTGCTAGAGTCACTAGCGGGAGACCCCAAGAGACCCAGTACTTC.

The rearrangement links TRBV5-8 to TRBJ2-7, with D possibly TRBD2 on 6 matching bases. Trimming left V 7 bases short and J 3 bases short, with 11 bases between. There are 12 residues in the CDR3. Germline V gene lookup returns CDR1 SGHTS and CDR2 YDEGEE. The CDR3 DNA reads TGTGCCAGCCGGGGGTCGATCTACGAGCAGTACTTC. As protein: CASRGSIYEQYF.

This clonotype was observed at least ten times. The chain couples TRBV20-1 to TRBJ1-1; TRBD1 is a possible D gene (5 bases). CDR3 length: 15 residues. Between the trimmed V and J ends, which lost 5 bases and 1 base, there was a span of 17 bases. Germline assignment: CDR1 DFQATT and CDR2 SNEGSKA (reference sequence). CDR3: CSAQGHALTNTEAFF. In DNA form, the CDR3 reads TGCAGTGCTCAGGGTCATGCCTTAACGAACACTGAAGCTTTCTTT.